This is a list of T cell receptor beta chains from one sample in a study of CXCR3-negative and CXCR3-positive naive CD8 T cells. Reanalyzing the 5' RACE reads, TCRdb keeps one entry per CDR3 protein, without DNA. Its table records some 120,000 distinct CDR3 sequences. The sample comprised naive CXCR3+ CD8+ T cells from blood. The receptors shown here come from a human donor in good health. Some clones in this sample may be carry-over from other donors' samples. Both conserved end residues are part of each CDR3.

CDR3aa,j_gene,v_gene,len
CSVDSSGGWDEQFF,TRBJ2-1,TRBV29-1,14
CASSAGLAGGKSSYEQYF,TRBJ2-7,TRBV7-6,18
CASSFAADEQFF,TRBJ2-1,TRBV7-9,12
CASSGELHTGELFF,TRBJ2-2,TRBV19,14
CATSRDLQPQHF,TRBJ1-5,TRBV15,12
CASSIGTAHNSPLHF,TRBJ1-6,TRBV9,15
CASSPPGYTEAFF,TRBJ1-1,TRBV12-3/TRBV12-4,13
CASSQDTNEKLFF,TRBJ1-4,TRBV4-2,13
CASSGRGARSKNIQYF,TRBJ2-4,TRBV12-3/TRBV12-4,16
CASSPLWGANTGELFF,TRBJ2-2,TRBV6-2/TRBV6-3,16
CASSHKTGTYEQYF,TRBJ2-7,TRBV5-1,14
CASSYRGPAHEQFF,TRBJ2-1,TRBV6-2/TRBV6-3,14
CASSRWGDRAGYTF,TRBJ1-2,TRBV14,14
CASSRVLNTEAFF,TRBJ1-1,TRBV4-1,13
CASNPPGQGSYEQYF,TRBJ2-7,TRBV28,15
CASSKALCRVEQFF,TRBJ2-1,TRBV21-1,14
CASSFPPPRGVAHSNQPQHF,TRBJ1-5,TRBV7-6,20
CASSPRLIMEDTQYF,TRBJ2-3,TRBV13,15
CASSLPGAGTEAFF,TRBJ1-1,TRBV12-3/TRBV12-4,14
CASSHRRGANTGELFF,TRBJ2-2,TRBV7-2,16
CASSDRGLTVETQYF,TRBJ2-5,TRBV9,15
CASNPGLAGGPREQYF,TRBJ2-7,TRBV28,16
CASSYSVAGIMNTEAFF,TRBJ1-1,TRBV6-2/TRBV6-3,17
CASSKVPGDPYEQYF,TRBJ2-7,TRBV21-1,15
CASSQELAGGPRLFF,TRBJ2-1,TRBV4-3,15
CASSLLLAGNEQFF,TRBJ2-1,TRBV27,14